The rows below give T cell receptor beta chains drawn from one sample of a study of blood T cell repertoires in COVID-19. Measured with immunoSEQ multiplex PCR; TCRdb has only the in-frame clones, and not every one. In the table there are roughly 160,000 clones, 70% to 80% of which are singletons. Sequencing was carried out using PBMCs or T cells enriched from blood (not recorded which). These receptors were taken from a woman in her sixties or seventies in a cohort exposed to, infected with or recovered from COVID-19 (not recorded which). The CDR3 runs from the conserved cysteine through the conserved F or W. The D gene is left open where the match is weak. Size is stated for part of the rows, as once, few or many counts, or as a class when the clone is expanded.

v_gene	abundance	d_gene	j_gene	CDR3nt	CDR3aa
TRBV4-3	.	TRBD2	TRBJ2-3	TGCGCCAGCAGCCAAGATATAGGCGGGAGGGCATCAGATACGCAGTATTTT	CASSQDIGGRASDTQYF
TRBV7-9	.	.	TRBJ2-3	TGTGCCAGCAGCTTAAGGGGTACGAATACGCAGTATTTT	CASSLRGTNTQYF
TRBV6-5	once	.	TRBJ2-7	TGTGCCAGCAGTTACTCGAACTATGCGAGCTCCTACGAGCAGTACTTC	CASSYSNYASSYEQYF
TRBV11-3	.	TRBD2	TRBJ2-7	TGTGCCAGCAGCCTGGGACTAGCGGTCTCCTACGAGCAGTACTTC	CASSLGLAVSYEQYF
TRBV28	.	TRBD2	TRBJ2-1	TGTGCCAGCAGTTTAGCCCTAGCGGGAGGAACCAATGAGCAGTTCTTC	CASSLALAGGTNEQFF
TRBV11-3	.	TRBD2	TRBJ2-1	TGTGCCAGCAGCTTTAGGTCGACTAGCGGAGGTGGGAATGAGCAGTTCTTC	CASSFRSTSGGGNEQFF
TRBV12-3/TRBV12-4	few	.	TRBJ1-2	TGTGCCAGCAGTTTAGACAGGAATTATGGCTACACCTTC	CASSLDRNYGYTF
TRBV5-8	.	TRBD1	TRBJ2-3	TGTGCCAGCAGCTCGGGACAGGGGGCTTGGGCCCCAGATACGCAGTATTTT	CASSSGQGAWAPDTQYF
TRBV4-1	.	.	TRBJ2-1	TGCGCCAGCAGCCAACAGGCGTCCTACAATGAGCAGTTCTTC	CASSQQASYNEQFF
TRBV2	.	.	TRBJ2-7	TGTGCCAGCAGCGAATACTACGAGCAGTACTTC	CASSEYYEQYF
TRBV14	.	TRBD1	TRBJ2-3	TGTGCCAGCAGGAAACAGGGGGCGCAAGATACGCAGTATTTT	CASRKQGAQDTQYF
TRBV29-1	.	.	TRBJ2-4	TGCAGCGTTTCAGGGGCCGGGGAAAACATTCAGTACTTC	CSVSGAGENIQYF
TRBV14	.	.	TRBJ2-6	TGTGCCAGCAGCCATCTTAGCTCTGGGGCCAACGTCCTGACTTTC	CASSHLSSGANVLTF
TRBV7-9	.	TRBD2	TRBJ2-7	TGTGCCAGCAGCGAGGGCGGGAGCTTAAACGAGCAGTACTTC	CASSEGGSLNEQYF
TRBV5-1	.	TRBD1	TRBJ2-1	TGCGCCAGCAGCGATCAGGGGGCTTACAATGAGCAGTTCTTC	CASSDQGAYNEQFF
TRBV20-1	many	TRBD1	TRBJ1-2	TGCAGTTCCGACAGGGATGGGGGCTACACCTTC	CSSDRDGGYTF
TRBV28	.	TRBD2	TRBJ2-3	TGTGCCAGCAGTTTATGGGGGCTAGCGGGAGATGGAGATACGCAGTATTTT	CASSLWGLAGDGDTQYF
TRBV7-8	.	.	TRBJ2-1	TGTGCCAGCAGCCCAGAGGCGAGTCAGGGGTACAATGAGCAGTTCTTC	CASSPEASQGYNEQFF
TRBV5-6	.	.	TRBJ2-1	TGTGCCAGCAGCTTGCGGTCCCGGGACAAGAATGAGCAGTTCTTC	CASSLRSRDKNEQFF
TRBV5-4	few	.	TRBJ1-1	TGTGCCAGCAGCTTGAGAGAATTAGGGACATCTGAAGCTTTCTTT	CASSLRELGTSEAFF
TRBV28	few	.	TRBJ2-5	TGTGCCAGCAGTTTTTCCGGGGGAGAGACCCAGTACTTC	CASSFSGGETQYF
TRBV5-1	.	TRBD1	TRBJ2-7	TGCGCCAGCAGCTTGTGGACAGGGAACTACGAGCAGTACTTC	CASSLWTGNYEQYF
TRBV5-1	.	TRBD1	TRBJ1-5	TGCGCCAGCAGCTTGGGGGACAGAATCAGCAATCAGCCCCAGCATTTT	CASSLGDRISNQPQHF
TRBV18	.	TRBD2	TRBJ2-1	TGTGCCAGCTCACCACGGCCTAGCGGGATCCACAATGAGCAGTTCTTC	CASSPRPSGIHNEQFF
TRBV7-8	.	.	TRBJ2-3	TGTGCCAGCAGCCCCCTGGGGGCATACACATCCACAGATACGCAGTATTTT	CASSPLGAYTSTDTQYF